The 10 T cell receptor beta chains below were found in one sample sequenced in a study of early T cells in non-severe SARS-CoV-2 infection. TCRdb processed the 5' RACE reads anew with MiXCR; each CDR3 protein has one entry. The sample has some 38,000 distinct CDR3 sequences; about 5% are singletons. The source material was whole blood. The receptor set was obtained from an adult who was a healthcare worker with PCR-confirmed SARS-CoV-2 infection or an uninfected control (not recorded which).

This clonotype appeared a few times. The V gene is TRBV30, the J gene TRBJ2-7; the D is unclear. CDR3 length: 11 residues. Trimming shortened V by 3 bases and J by 3 bases, and 6 bases separated the two germline ends. The V gene's germline CDR1 is GTSNPN and CDR2 SVGIG (reference sequence). The CDR3 bases are TGTGCCTGGAGCACTGGCTACGAGCAGTACTTC. Translation gives CAWSTGYEQYF.

At least ten counts were recorded for this clonotype. V is TRBV6-7 and J is TRBJ2-1; D gene uncertain. TRBV6-7 has ORF status, its function being uncertain. The CDR3 loop spans 13 amino acids. The V end was cut by 9 bases, the J end by 2 bases, with 11 bases between. The CDR3 DNA is TGTGCCAGGCCTCCACCCCCCTACAATGAGCAGTTCTTC. Translated: CARPPPPYNEQFF.

This chain links TRBV5-6 with TRBJ1-6; 7 bases are shared with TRBD1. Germline-derived CDR1 and CDR2 are SGHDT and YYEEEE. With 0 bases clipped from V and 5 bases from J, the junction kept 5 bases outside the gene matches. The CDR3 is 16 amino acids. In DNA, the CDR3 is TGTGCCAGCAGCTTGGACAGGGGTATGAATAATTCACCCCTCCACTTT. This translates into CASSLDRGMNNSPLHF. Combining the CDR3 with reference TRBV5-6 and TRBJ1-6 gives the whole variable domain DAGVTQSPTHLIKTRGQQVTLRCSPKSGHDTVSWYQQALGQGPQFIFQYYEEEERQRGNFPDRFSGHQFPNYSSELNVNALLLGDSALYLCASSLDRGMNNSPLHFGNGTRLTVT.

This clonotype was counted at least ten times. The chain joins TRBV10-1 to TRBJ2-1; D might be TRBD2 (6 bases). From germline, CDR1 is WNHNN and CDR2 SYGVQD (reference sequence). CDR3 length: 14 amino acids. V dropped 3 bases and J dropped 7 bases, with 13 bases sitting between them. This CDR3 reads CASSDRGMGNEQFF. In DNA, the CDR3 is TGCGCCAGCAGTGATCGCGGGATGGGGAATGAGCAGTTCTTC.

This clonotype showed up many times. The chain combines TRBV5-1 with TRBJ2-1, with 8 nucleotides matching TRBD1. V was clipped by 0 bases and J by 8 bases; unmatched bases: 10. CDR1 and CDR2 (germline): SGHRS, YFSETQ. The CDR3 consists of 16 residues. CDR3 DNA: TGCGCCAGCAGCTTGGGATCAGGGGGCGCTTGGGATGAGCAGTTCTTC. Amino acid sequence: CASSLGSGGAWDEQFF.

This clonotype was detected many times. The V call is TRBV29-1, the J call TRBJ2-1; 8 bases agree with TRBD2. The CDR3 covers 16 residues. Trimming took 6 bases from V and 0 from J; bases not matched to a gene: 10. Germline CDR1 reads SQVTM; CDR2 reads ANQGSEA. The CDR3 sequence is CSVPSIAGPSYNEQFF. The CDR3 nucleotides read TGCAGCGTGCCTTCCATAGCGGGGCCCTCCTACAATGAGCAGTTCTTC.

This clonotype was recorded a few times. This sequence joins TRBV7-2 and TRBJ2-1, with 7 bases matching TRBD1. CDR3 length: 16 residues. Germline lookup yields CDR1 SGHTA and CDR2 FQGNSA. J lost 4 bases, V lost 5 bases, and 11 bases had no gene match. CDR3 amino acids: CASSKTGYGVYNEQFF. The CDR3 region has the DNA TGTGCCAGCAGCAAGACAGGGTACGGGGTATACAATGAGCAGTTCTTC.

This clonotype was found many times. This chain joins TRBV28 and TRBJ2-7; no clear D gene. The V end was cut by 9 bases, the J end by 1 base, with 7 bases between. From germline, CDR1 is MDHEN and CDR2 SYDVKM. This CDR3 has 11 residues. The CDR3 DNA reads TGTGCCAGTGGACCGTCCTACGAGCAGTACTTC. Amino acid sequence: CASGPSYEQYF. Together with reference TRBV28 and TRBJ2-7, the CDR3 gives the full variable domain: DVKVTQSSRYLVKRTGEKVFLECVQDMDHENMFWYRQDPGLGLRLIYFSYDVKMKEKGDIPEGYSVSREKKERFSLILESASTNQTSMYLCASGPSYEQYFGPGTRLTVT.

The chain uses TRBV20-1 and TRBJ2-5; D is uncertain. Looked up from germline, CDR1 is DFQATT and CDR2 is SNEGSKA (reference sequence). The germline V and J ends were trimmed by 5 bases and 1 base, with 2 bases remaining between them. This CDR3 has 10 amino acids. CDR3 amino acids: CSARQETQYF. In nucleotides, the CDR3 is TGCAGTGCTCGCCAAGAGACCCAGTACTTC.

This clonotype was seen only a few times. The V gene is TRBV21-1, the J gene TRBJ2-2; TRBD1 was called by the table and not checked on the DNA. TRBV21-1 is flagged as a pseudogene. The CDR3 length is 16 residues. CDR3 nucleotides: TGTGCCAGCAGCAACACAGGGGGCACGAACACCGGGGAGCTGTTTTTT. Its translation: CASSNTGGTNTGELFF.